This T cell receptor beta chain is drawn from a study of long-term antiretroviral therapy in people with HIV. On the study more broadly: The immediate-ART recommendation dates to 2015, and the earliest samples predate it by about a decade.

The CDR3 runs to 15 residues. Germline CDR1 is MDHEN and CDR2 is SYDVKM. V lost 6 bases, J lost 5 bases, and 9 bases stayed unmatched. Investigators performed immunoSEQ version v3.0 at survey level. TCRdb keeps only in-frame clones here, not all; method: immunoSEQ multiplex PCR. The data show about 22,000 clones, more than 80% seen once. This sequence joins TRBV28 and TRBJ2-1, with TRBD2 matching 8 bases. This clonotype originated in a man aged 30 to 39 with HIV. Specimen: unsorted PBMCs, collected about 5.7 years after starting antiretroviral therapy. CDR3 nucleotide sequence: TGTGCCAGCAGCCTACTAGCGGAAAAAGACAATGAGCAGTTCTTC. As protein: CASSLLAEKDNEQFF.